This T cell receptor beta chain was retrieved from a study of blood T cell repertoires in COVID-19. Turning to the study itself: Acute-phase and convalescent COVID-19 samples originated in the United States, Italy and Spain.

Cohort placement rested on clinical history that participants reported themselves. As originally analysed: Reference gene primer amplification gave estimated nucleated cell counts. Using immunoSEQ multiplex PCR, the repertoire was profiled, and TCRdb retains in-frame clones only, with some absent. V and J calls and clone size are as listed in that table; D and trimming were resolved from the DNA. The table includes 150,000 to 200,000 clones, about 88% detected once. Trimming at V came to 4 bases and at J to 4 bases, leaving 2 bases not matched to a gene. Germline V lookup: CDR1 SEHNR, CDR2 FQNEAQ (reference sequence). The CDR3 spans 13 residues.

The genes are TRBV7-9 and TRBJ1-1; 8 bases align to TRBD1. This TCR was recovered from a human donor with acute COVID-19. The donor label of this sample is uncertain. The sample taken for sequencing was PBMCs or T cells enriched from blood (not recorded which). As DNA, the CDR3 is TGTGCCAGCAGCTGGGGACAGGCCACTGAAGCTTTCTTT. Amino acids: CASSWGQATEAFF.